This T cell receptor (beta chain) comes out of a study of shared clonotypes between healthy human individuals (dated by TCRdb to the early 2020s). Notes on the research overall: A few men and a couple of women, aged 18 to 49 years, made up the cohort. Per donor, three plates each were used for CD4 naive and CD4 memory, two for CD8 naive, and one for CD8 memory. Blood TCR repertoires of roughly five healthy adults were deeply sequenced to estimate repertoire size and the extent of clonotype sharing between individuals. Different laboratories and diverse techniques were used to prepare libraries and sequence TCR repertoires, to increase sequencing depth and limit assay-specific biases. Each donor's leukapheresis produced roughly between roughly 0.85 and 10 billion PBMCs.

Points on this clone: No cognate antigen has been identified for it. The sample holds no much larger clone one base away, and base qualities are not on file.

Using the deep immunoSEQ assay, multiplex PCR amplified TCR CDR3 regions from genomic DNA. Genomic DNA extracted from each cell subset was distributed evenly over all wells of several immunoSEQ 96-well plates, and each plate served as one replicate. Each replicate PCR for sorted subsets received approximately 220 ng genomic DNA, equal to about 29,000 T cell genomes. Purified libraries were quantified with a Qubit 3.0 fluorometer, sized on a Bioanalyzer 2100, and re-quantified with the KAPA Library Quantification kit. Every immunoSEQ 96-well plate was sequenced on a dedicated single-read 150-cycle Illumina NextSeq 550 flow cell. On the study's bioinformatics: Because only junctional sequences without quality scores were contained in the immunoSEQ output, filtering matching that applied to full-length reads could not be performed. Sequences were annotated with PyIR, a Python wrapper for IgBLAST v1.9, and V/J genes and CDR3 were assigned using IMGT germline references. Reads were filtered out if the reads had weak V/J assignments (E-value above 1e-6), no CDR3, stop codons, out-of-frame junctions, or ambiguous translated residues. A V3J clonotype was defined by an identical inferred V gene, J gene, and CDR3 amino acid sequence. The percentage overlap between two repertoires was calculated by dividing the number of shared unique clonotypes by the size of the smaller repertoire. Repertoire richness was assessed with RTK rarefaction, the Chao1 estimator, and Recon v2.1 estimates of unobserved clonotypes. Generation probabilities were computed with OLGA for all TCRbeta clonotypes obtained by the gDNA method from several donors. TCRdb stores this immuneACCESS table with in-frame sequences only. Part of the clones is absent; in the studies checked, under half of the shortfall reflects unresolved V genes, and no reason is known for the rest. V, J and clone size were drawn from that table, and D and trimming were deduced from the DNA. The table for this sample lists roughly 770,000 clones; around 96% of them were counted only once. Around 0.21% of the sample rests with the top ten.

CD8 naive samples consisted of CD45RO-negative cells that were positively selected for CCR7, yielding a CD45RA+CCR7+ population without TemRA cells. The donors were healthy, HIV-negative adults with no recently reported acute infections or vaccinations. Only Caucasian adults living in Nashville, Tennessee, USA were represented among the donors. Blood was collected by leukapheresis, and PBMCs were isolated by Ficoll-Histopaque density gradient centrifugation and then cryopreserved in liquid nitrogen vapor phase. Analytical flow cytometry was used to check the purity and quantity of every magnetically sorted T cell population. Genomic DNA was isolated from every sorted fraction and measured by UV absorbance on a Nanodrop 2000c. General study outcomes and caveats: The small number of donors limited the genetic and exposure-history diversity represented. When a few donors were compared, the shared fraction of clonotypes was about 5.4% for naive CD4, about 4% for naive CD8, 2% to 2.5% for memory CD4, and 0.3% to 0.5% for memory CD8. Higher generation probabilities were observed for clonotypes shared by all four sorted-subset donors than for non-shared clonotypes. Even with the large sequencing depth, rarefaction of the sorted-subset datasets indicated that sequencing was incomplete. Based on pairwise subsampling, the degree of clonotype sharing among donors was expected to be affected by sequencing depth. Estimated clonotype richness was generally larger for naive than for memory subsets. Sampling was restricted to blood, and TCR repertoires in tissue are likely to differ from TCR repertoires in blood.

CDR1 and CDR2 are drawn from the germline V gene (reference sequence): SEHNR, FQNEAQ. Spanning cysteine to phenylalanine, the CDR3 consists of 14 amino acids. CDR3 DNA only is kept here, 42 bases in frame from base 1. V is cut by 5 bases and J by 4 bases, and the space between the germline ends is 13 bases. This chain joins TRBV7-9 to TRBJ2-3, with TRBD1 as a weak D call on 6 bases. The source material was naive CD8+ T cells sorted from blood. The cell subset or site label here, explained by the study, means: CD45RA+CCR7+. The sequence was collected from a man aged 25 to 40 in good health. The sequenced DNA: TGTGCCAGCAGCCCAGGGGTGAGGGCAGATACGCAGTATTTT. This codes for CASSPGVRADTQYF.